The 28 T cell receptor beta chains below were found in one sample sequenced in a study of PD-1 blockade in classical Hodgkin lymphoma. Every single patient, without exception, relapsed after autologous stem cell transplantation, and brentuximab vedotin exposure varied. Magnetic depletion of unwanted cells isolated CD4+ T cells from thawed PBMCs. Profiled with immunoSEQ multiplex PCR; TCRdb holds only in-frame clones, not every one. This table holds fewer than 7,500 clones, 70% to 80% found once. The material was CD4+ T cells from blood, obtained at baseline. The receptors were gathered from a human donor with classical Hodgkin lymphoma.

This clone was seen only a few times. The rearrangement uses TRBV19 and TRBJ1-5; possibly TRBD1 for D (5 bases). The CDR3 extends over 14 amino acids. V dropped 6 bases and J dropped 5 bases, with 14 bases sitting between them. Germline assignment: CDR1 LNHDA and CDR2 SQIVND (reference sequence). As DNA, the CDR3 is TGTGCCAGTAGCCTAAACAGGAACCATCAGCCCCAGCATTTT. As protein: CASSLNRNHQPQHF.

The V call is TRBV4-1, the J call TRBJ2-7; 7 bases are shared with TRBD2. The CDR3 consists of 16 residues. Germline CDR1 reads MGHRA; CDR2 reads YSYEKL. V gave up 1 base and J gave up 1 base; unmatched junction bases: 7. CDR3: CASSQGPLAVSYEQYF. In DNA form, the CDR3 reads TGCGCCAGCAGCCAAGGCCCCCTAGCGGTTTCCTACGAGCAGTACTTC.

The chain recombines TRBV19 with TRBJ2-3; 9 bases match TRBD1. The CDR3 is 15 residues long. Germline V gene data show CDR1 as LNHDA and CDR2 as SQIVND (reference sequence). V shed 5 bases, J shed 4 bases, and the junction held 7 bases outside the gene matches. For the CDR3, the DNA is TGTGCCAGTAGTCCCCGGGACAGGGTTGCAGATACGCAGTATTTT. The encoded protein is CASSPRDRVADTQYF.

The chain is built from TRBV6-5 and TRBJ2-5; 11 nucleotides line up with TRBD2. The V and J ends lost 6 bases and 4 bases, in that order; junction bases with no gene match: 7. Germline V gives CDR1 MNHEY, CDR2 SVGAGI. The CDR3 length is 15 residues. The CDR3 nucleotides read TGTGCCAGCAGGAGACTAGCGGGAATCGTAGAGACCCAGTACTTC. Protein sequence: CASRRLAGIVETQYF.

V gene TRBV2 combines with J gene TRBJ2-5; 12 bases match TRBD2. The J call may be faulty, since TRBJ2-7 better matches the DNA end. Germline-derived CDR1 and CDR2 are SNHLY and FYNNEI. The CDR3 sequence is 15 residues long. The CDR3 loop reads CASTQTSGSVYEQYF. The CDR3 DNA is TGTGCCAGCACCCAGACTAGCGGGAGTGTCTACGAGCAGTACTTC.

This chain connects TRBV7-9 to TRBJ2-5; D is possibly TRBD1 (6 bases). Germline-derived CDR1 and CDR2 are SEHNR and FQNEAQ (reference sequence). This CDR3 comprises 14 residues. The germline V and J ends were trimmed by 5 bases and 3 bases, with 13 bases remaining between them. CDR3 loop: CASSPRDTEETQYF. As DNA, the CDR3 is TGTGCCAGCAGCCCCCGGGACACCGAAGAGACCCAGTACTTC. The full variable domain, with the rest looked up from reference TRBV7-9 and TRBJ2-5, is DTGVSQNPRHKITKRGQNVTFRCDPISEHNRLYWYRQTLGQGPEFLTYFQNEAQLEKSRLLSDRFSAERPKGSFSTLEIQRTEQGDSAMYLCASSPRDTEETQYFGPGTRLLVL.

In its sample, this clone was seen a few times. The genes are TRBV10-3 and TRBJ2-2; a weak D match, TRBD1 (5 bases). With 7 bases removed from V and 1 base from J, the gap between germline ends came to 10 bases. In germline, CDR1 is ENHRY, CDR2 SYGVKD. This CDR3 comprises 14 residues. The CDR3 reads CAINTDRNTGELFF. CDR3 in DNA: TGTGCCATCAACACCGACAGGAACACCGGGGAGCTGTTTTTT.

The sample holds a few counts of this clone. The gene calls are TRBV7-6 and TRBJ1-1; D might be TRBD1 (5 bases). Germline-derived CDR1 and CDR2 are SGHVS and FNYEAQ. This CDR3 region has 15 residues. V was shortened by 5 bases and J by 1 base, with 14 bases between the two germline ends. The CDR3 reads CASSTPGTRNTEAFF. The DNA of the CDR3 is TGTGCCAGCAGCACTCCCGGGACGAGGAACACTGAAGCTTTCTTT.

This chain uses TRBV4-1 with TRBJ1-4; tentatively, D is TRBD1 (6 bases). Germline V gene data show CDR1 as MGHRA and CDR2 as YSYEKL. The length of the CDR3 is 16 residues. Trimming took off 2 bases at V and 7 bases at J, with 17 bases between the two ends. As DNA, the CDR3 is TGCGCCAGCAGCCAATACCAACAGGGCCGAGCTGAAAAACTGTTTTTT. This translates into CASSQYQQGRAEKLFF.

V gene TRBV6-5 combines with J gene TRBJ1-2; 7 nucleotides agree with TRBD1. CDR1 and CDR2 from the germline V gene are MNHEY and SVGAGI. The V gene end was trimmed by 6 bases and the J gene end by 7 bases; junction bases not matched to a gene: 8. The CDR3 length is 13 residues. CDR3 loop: CASRMNRGGGYTF. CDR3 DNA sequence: TGTGCCAGCAGGATGAACAGGGGTGGTGGCTACACCTTC.

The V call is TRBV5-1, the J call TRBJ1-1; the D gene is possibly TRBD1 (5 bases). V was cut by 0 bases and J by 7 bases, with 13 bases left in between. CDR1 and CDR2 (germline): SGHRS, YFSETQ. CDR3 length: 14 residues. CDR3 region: CASSLVGGSIEAFF. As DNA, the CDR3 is TGCGCCAGCAGCTTGGTCGGGGGATCGATTGAAGCTTTCTTT.

The CDR3 region has the DNA TGTGCCAGCAGCTTAGCGCTATCAGGGACGCCGCCCAATGAGCAGTTCTTC. It yields the protein CASSLALSGTPPNEQFF. V is TRBV7-6 and J is TRBJ2-1, with D perhaps TRBD1 or TRBD2 (5 bases each). Looked up from germline, CDR1 is SGHVS and CDR2 is FNYEAQ. V was shortened by 0 bases and J by 6 bases, with 18 bases between the two germline ends. There are 17 residues in the CDR3.

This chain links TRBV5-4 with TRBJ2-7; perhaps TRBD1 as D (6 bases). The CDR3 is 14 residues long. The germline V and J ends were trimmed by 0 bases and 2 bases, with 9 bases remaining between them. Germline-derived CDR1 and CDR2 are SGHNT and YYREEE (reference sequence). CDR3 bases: TGTGCCAGCAGCTTGGACGGGGACACCTACGAGCAGTACTTC. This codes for CASSLDGDTYEQYF.

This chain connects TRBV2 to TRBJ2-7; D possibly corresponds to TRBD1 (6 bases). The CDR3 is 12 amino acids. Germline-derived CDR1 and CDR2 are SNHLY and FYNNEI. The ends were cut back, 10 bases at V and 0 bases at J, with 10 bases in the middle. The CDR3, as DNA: TGTGCCACAGGACAGAGCTCCTACGAGCAGTACTTC. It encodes CATGQSSYEQYF.

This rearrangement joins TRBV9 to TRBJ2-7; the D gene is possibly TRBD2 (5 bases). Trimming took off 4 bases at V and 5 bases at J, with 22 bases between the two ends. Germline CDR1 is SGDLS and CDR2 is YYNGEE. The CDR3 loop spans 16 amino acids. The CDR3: CASSPFGADRRNEQYF. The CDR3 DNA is TGTGCCAGCAGCCCCTTCGGAGCGGACCGTAGGAACGAGCAGTACTTC.

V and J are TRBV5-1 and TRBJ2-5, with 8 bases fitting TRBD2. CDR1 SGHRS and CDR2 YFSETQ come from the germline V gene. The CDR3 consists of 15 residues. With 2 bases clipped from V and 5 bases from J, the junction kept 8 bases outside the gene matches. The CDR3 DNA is TGCGCCAGCAGCTTTATAAGCGGGAGTCTCGAGACCCAGTACTTC. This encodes CASSFISGSLETQYF.

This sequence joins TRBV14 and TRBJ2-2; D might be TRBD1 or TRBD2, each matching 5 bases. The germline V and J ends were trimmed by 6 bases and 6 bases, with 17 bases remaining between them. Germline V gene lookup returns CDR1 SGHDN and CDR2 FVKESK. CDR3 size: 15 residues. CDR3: CASSPPGRGSGELFF. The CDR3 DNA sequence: TGTGCCAGCAGTCCCCCGGGACGGGGATCCGGGGAGCTGTTTTTT.

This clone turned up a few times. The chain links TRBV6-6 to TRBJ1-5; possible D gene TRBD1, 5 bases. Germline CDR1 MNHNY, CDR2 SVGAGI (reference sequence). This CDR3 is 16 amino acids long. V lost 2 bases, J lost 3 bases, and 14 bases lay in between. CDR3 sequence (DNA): TGTGCCAGCAGTTACCGGACAAGCACCAACAATCAGCCCCAGCATTTT. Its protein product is CASSYRTSTNNQPQHF.

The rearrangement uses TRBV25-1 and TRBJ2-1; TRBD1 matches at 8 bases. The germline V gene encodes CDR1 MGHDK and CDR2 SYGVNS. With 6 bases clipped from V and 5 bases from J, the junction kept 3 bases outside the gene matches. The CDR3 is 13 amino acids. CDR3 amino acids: CASRRQGNNEQFF. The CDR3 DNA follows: TGTGCCAGCAGGCGACAGGGGAACAATGAGCAGTTCTTC.

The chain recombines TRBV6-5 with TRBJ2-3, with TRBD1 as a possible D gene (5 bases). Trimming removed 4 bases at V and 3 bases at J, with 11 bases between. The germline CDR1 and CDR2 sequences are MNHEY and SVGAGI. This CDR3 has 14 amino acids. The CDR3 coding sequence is TGTGCCAGCAGTTGGACACCGTTTACAGATACGCAGTATTTT. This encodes CASSWTPFTDTQYF.

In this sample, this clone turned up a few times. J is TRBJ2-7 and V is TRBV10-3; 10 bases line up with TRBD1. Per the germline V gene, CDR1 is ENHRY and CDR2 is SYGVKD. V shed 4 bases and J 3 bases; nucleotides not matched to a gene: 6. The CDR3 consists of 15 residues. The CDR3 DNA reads TGTGCCATCAGTGTCCTGGGGACAGGGGTCTACGAGCAGTACTTC. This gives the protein CAISVLGTGVYEQYF.

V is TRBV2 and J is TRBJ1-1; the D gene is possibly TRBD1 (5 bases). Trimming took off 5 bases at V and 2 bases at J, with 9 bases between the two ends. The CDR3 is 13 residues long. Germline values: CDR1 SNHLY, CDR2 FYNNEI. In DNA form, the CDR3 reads TGTGCCAGCAGTAGTGACAGTAACACTGAAGCTTTCTTT. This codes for CASSSDSNTEAFF.

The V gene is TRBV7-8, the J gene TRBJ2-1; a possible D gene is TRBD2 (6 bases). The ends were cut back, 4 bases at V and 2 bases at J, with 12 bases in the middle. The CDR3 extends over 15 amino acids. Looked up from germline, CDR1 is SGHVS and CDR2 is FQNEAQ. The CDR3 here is CASSSVGSPYNEQFF. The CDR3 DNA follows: TGTGCCAGCAGCTCCGTCGGGAGTCCCTACAATGAGCAGTTCTTC.

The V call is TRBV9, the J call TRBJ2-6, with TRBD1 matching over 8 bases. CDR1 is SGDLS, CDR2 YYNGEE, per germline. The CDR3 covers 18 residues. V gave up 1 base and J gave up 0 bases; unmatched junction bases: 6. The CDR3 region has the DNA TGTGCCAGCAGCGTAACTGGACAGGGAATCTCTGGGGCCAACGTCCTGACTTTC. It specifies CASSVTGQGISGANVLTF. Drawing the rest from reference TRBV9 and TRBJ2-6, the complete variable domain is DSGVTQTPKHLITATGQRVTLRCSPRSGDLSVYWYQQSLDQGLQFLIQYYNGEERAKGNILERFSAQQFPDLHSELNLSSLELGDSALYFCASSVTGQGISGANVLTFGAGSRLTVL.

Here the CDR3 reads CASSSLYEQYF. CDR3 DNA sequence: TGTGCCAGCAGTTCCCTCTACGAGCAGTACTTC. V usage is TRBV28 and J usage is TRBJ2-7, with D hard to call. This CDR3 has 11 amino acids. V was pared by 4 bases and J by 3 bases, with 4 bases between. Germline CDR1 and CDR2: MDHEN and SYDVKM.

The CDR3 sequence is CASSRRQGQETQYF. CDR3 DNA sequence: TGTGCCAGCAGCCGGCGACAGGGACAAGAGACCCAGTACTTC. The chain uses TRBV5-4 and TRBJ2-5, with TRBD1 identical over 7 bases. V shed 4 bases and J 2 bases; nucleotides not matched to a gene: 5. The CDR3 sequence is 14 residues long. From germline, CDR1 is SGHNT and CDR2 YYREEE (reference sequence).

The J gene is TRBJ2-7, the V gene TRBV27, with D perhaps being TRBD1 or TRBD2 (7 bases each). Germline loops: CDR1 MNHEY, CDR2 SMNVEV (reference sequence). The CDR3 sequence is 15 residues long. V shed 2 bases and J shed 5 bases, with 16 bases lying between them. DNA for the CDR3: TGTGCCAGCAGTTTACAGGGAGGGGGCGGCGACGAGCAGTACTTC. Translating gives CASSLQGGGGDEQYF.

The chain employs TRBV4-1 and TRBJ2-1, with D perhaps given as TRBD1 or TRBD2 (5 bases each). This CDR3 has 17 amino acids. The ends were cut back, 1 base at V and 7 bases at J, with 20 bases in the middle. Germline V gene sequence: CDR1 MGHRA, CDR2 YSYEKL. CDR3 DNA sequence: TGCGCCAGCAGCCAAGCGGTTGAGGGGATAGGGAAGAATGAGCAGTTCTTC. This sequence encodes CASSQAVEGIGKNEQFF.